This T cell receptor beta chain was observed in a study of cytomegalovirus exposure and HLA in healthy donors (TCRdb year 2017). Study-wide context: An earlier analysis of 587 of the donors reported approximately 280 Gb of sequence data and 100 million to 120 million unique TCR beta sequences obtained from about 180 million T cells. About 310 gigabases of sequencing data and approximately 80 million unique TCR sequences were included in an early release covering several hundred HLA-typed donors. Among the roughly 390 genotyped donors, about 85% belonged to the genetic ancestry cluster associated with self-reported Caucasian donors. The study was designed to test whether signatures of past pathogen exposure could be identified by cataloging public T cell receptors. The T cell repertoires of some 700 subjects were profiled by immunosequencing and related to cytomegalovirus serostatus. Besides the first cohort of approximately 710 subjects, a separate validation cohort made up of roughly 120 different subjects was used. High-throughput TCR immunosequencing, statistical association of individual TCRs with disease status, and machine learning were combined to predict cytomegalovirus infection status. A later analysis re-examined previously published TCR beta repertoires from hundreds of donors and added high-resolution HLA genotyping to investigate patterns of TCR occurrence. The later analysis used no new phenotypic data to find candidate immune exposures, relying instead on TCR beta sequences and their occurrence across donors. An earlier analysis of around 580 of the donors used high-throughput TCR beta sequencing to judge whether each TCR beta V gene segment behaved as functional or pseudogenic. Donor age, sex, ethnicity and CMV serostatus were compiled together with the repertoire data. A later genetic analysis used genome-wide SNP genotypes for 398 of the 666 donors, treating that subset as a discovery cohort. All discovery cohort repertoires had been generated on a single sequencing platform. HLA typing included class I and class II loci at four-digit resolution. Typing coverage differed by locus: A, B, C, DRB1 and DQB1 were typed in about 620-640 donors, DQA1 in roughly 500, DPA1 in roughly 590, and DPB1 in just under 490. Because of strong linkage in the cohort, five DR-DQ haplotypes were treated as single units for association and clustering. Among about 360 genotyped donors of the cohort, an average of around 240,000 unique TCR beta nucleotide sequences were sequenced per donor, around a sixth of them non-productive.

The cohort comprised 550 to 700 healthy bone marrow donors. Cohort members were all nominally healthy when sampled, although unrecorded immune exposures were likely present. The donor tested CMV seropositive, placing the donor among the roughly 300 seropositive members of the cohort. Each donor provided a peripheral blood sample, and peripheral blood mononuclear cells were used for TCR beta sequencing. Genomic DNA extraction from the blood cell samples was performed with the Qiagen DNeasy Blood Extraction Kit. General conclusions and limits of the study: Linkage disequilibrium might explain the correlated functional status among segregating V segments, but an unknown experimental factor could not be ruled out. An association between a missense DCLRE1C variant and V-gene and J-gene trimming of TCR beta chains was found in a later genetic analysis and replicated in an independent cohort. Broadly in line with IMGT annotations, most TCR beta V segments showed up in productive rearrangements about 90% or about 30% of the time in an earlier analysis of 587 of the donors. A later analysis found that TCR association rates varied across HLA loci, with DRB1 alleles showing the most associated TCRs and HLA-C alleles the fewest. A further reported finding was that TCR beta sequences accurately predicted the HLA-A and HLA-B alleles for most subjects in the first cohort. Strong co-occurrence of HLA alleles, especially DR and DQ, made assigning TCR associations to individual alleles difficult. Sequencing depth was assumed to be roughly uniform across donors in the presence/absence analyses, though that assumption may not hold. A later analysis reported that several top co-occurrence clusters appeared linked to parvovirus B19, influenza, CMV and Epstein-Barr virus. CMV serostatus was the only immune exposure information available for the cohort. In this cohort, only TCR beta chains were sequenced, and detectable features were limited by the absence of alpha or paired-chain data. The authors suggested that the approach could potentially be extended to other disease states and immunological phenotypes. In a later analysis, most CMV-associated TCR beta chains were found to appear HLA-restricted, with HLA associations seemingly driven largely by CMV exposure. The classifier was reported to diagnose cytomegalovirus status with high specificity and sensitivity in both the original and validation cohorts. The study gave a list of 150 to 200 TCR beta chains associated with cytomegalovirus. In vitro tests confirmed that a few of the cytomegalovirus-associated TCR beta chains recognize cytomegalovirus antigens. Most TCR sequences were seen in very few donors, while some public TCRs were found in many individuals. HLA typing was unavailable for some donors at each locus, so association tests used only the typed subset. Because counts were too low, more than 15 rarely observed V segments, including chromosome 9 orphons, were excluded from the earlier analysis of around 640 of the donors. According to a later genetic analysis, donors in an Asian-associated ancestry cluster had fewer N-insertions in productive TCRs than the roughly 660-donor mean. A later analysis associated about 16,000 TCR beta sequences with specific HLA alleles at a false discovery rate of 0.05. A cluster of highly shared sequence variants was judged likely to be a technical artifact of the sequencing pipeline. A later analysis found that HLA-associated TCR beta chains were more clonally expanded and had lower generation probabilities than equally common non-associated chains. Some IMGT-functional V segments, including TRBV6-2 and TRBV6-3, could not be distinguished by the 87-base-pair reads and were therefore excluded.

The sample holds a few counts of this clone. No antigen is known for it. No base qualities exist here, and no much larger clone lies one base off it. V is reduced by 1 base and J by 6 bases, leaving a spacing of 10 bases between them. Per the germline V gene, SGHDT is the CDR1 and YYEEEE is the CDR2. Inclusive of the bounding cysteine and phenylalanine, the CDR3 is 14 residues long. Only CDR3 DNA is held: 42 bases, read in frame from base 1. The protocol used for the library was the immunoSEQ multiplex PCR assay. A mixture of 60 forward primers for TCR Vbeta segments and 13 reverse primers for TCR Jbeta segments was used in the multiplex PCR. The CDR3 region of rearranged TCR beta genes was amplified from genomic DNA by a multiplex PCR assay. The amplified TCR beta libraries were sequenced on the Illumina HiSeq System as 87-base-pair reads. The study's processing was this. In a later analysis, 80 million or so unique TCR beta chains were counted across the approximately 640 repertoires, and about 9.9 million of these chains were shared by at least two donors. To remove PCR and sequencing errors, raw reads were error-corrected and collapsed into unique sequences using a nearest-neighbor algorithm that merged closely related sequences. CDR3 sequences were aligned to IMGT reference sequences to assign V, D and J gene segments. For a sequence to be retained, a match of at least six nucleotides was required to both a V gene segment and a J gene segment. A rearrangement was called productive if the CDR3 had no stop codons and remained in frame with V and J, and every other rearrangement was called non-productive. Following IMGT convention, CDR3 was defined as the stretch from the second conserved V-encoded cysteine up to the conserved J-encoded phenylalanine. The earlier analysis of about 500 of the donors excluded sequences that lacked an unambiguous match to a single V gene segment. An earlier analysis of approximately 590 of the donors classified V segments as functional when productive rearrangements were above 56.7% and as segregating when the standard deviation between donors was above 5%. A statistical classification framework was built for diagnosing cytomegalovirus status from the catalog of TCR beta chain sequences. A later analysis assigned V and J genes by comparing TCR nucleotide sequences with IMGT/GENE-DB human TR gene sequences. In a later analysis, CDR3 sequences and most-parsimonious VDJ recombination scenarios were assigned using the TCRdist pipeline. In a later analysis, each TCR beta chain was defined by its CDR3 amino acid sequence together with its V-gene family, and reads without a unique V-gene family were excluded. As a way to deal with suspected cross-contamination and a sequencing artifact, a later analysis dropped 640 or so nucleotide sequences that were highly shared and had low generation probability. In a later analysis, a clonal expansion index for each public chain was calculated from normalized within-repertoire ranks of inferred template counts. A later analysis computed generation probabilities with a VDJ recombination model fitted to out-of-frame rearrangements, and checked the results against IGoR. A later analysis scored TCR-TCR, TCR-HLA and TCR-CMV co-occurrence with hypergeometric tests, applying a repertoire-size bias correction to TCR pairs. A later analysis estimated false discovery rates by permuting HLA or CMV assignments 20 times. In a later analysis, co-occurring TCRs were grouped using DBSCAN, with TCRdist sequence similarity added in when clustering inside HLA-allele-positive subsets. Repertoires with fewer than 30,000 or more than 120,000 public chains, plus five repertoires with anomalous nucleotide sharing, were excluded from co-occurrence clustering. The immuneACCESS repertoire file appears here via TCRdb, limited to in-frame rearrangements. These files lack a portion of the clones; in checked studies, under half of the deficit traces to unresolved V genes, and the cause of the others is not known. V and J calls and clone size come straight from that table; D and trimming were deduced from the DNA. Recorded for this sample are about 200,000 clones; around 80% of them occurred a single time. Clones ranked in the top ten supply 4% to 4.5% of the sample.

The clonotype originates from a woman aged 25 to 45 in good health and CMV-seropositive. This chain joins TRBV5-6 to TRBJ1-4; no confident D gene assignment can be made. What was sequenced was PBMCs. In nucleotides, the sequence is TGTGCCAGCAGCTTGTTCAGTCCCGATGAAAAACTGTTTTTT. This encodes CASSLFSPDEKLFF.